The sequence of this T cell receptor (beta chain) was determined in a study of metastatic and nonmetastatic thyroid tumors. Study at large: A comparison of repertoires was made across blood and tumor or nodule tissue from malignant and benign thyroid patients. Study-level points and caveats: Within blood and tumor, benign nodules reportedly had significantly lower TCR beta diversity than malignant thyroid tumors did.

Note on this clone: The antigen is not known.

In the original analysis: The authors used CDR3 differences across clinicopathological groups to build a distant-metastasis classifier for papillary thyroid cancer. TCRdb redid the clone calls on the PCR reads using MiXCR. None of the V and J calls come from the authors' own analysis; TCRdb made them. The sample has around 30,000 clones; 15% are singletons. This CDR3 has 16 residues. Trimming removed 3 bases from V and 4 bases from J, with 20 bases in between. Germline CDR1 is DFQATT and CDR2 is SNEGSKA (reference sequence). Prior to thyroid surgery, none of the patients had received any treatment. The clonotype comes from a male donor with papillary thyroid cancer or a benign thyroid nodule (not recorded which). Some clones in this sample may be carry-over from other donors' samples. Sequenced: blood. This chain joins TRBV20-1 and TRBJ2-3, with D possibly being TRBD2 (6 bases). The CDR3 DNA follows: TGCAGTGCTAGTTACTTGGGCGGGACTGCGGCAGATACGCAGTATTTT. Translation: CSASYLGGTAADTQYF.